The present T cell receptor beta chain was sequenced within a study of T-cell memory formation after mild COVID-19. Whole-study results and caveats: The study found balanced CD4/CD8 in clones contracting day 15 to 85 and a CD4+ lean in later expanders. Researchers found some responding clones in pre-infection memory, a sign that cross-reactive memory joined.

The CDR3 covers 13 residues. V was trimmed by 3 bases and J by 4 bases, leaving 9 bases between them. Germline V gene data show CDR1 as MNHEY and CDR2 as SVGEGT. This clonotype occurred a few times. The antigen is unknown. TCRdb recomputed calls from the 5' RACE reads with MiXCR, one row per CDR3 protein. The table has under 300,000 distinct CDR3 sequences, about 17% seen once. This receptor was obtained from a young man who had mild COVID-19 (a few samples of this study predate the infection). Cell type and time point are not known. Sequenced sample: PBMCs or a T cell subset sorted from them (not recorded which). V and J are TRBV6-2 or TRBV6-3 and TRBJ1-2; possible D gene TRBD1, 5 bases. CDR3 DNA sequence: TGTGCCAGCAGTTATGGCAGGGCCTATGGCTACACCTTC. As protein: CASSYGRAYGYTF.